One and the same sample provided the 9 T cell receptor beta chains below, sequenced in a study of T-cell memory formation after mild COVID-19. One entry per CDR3 protein, called by TCRdb with MiXCR from the 5' RACE reads. In the table there are about 360,000 distinct CDR3 sequences, around 14% of which are singletons. The sequenced sample was PBMCs or a T cell subset sorted from them (not recorded which). Every receptor here comes from a young man who had mild COVID-19 (a few samples of this study predate the infection). Cell type and time point are not known.

This clonotype was seen only a few times. The chain is built from TRBV2 and TRBJ1-2; a possible D gene is TRBD1 (6 bases). V was trimmed by 7 bases and J by 1 base, leaving 13 bases between them. The CDR3 runs to 14 residues. Germline-derived CDR1 and CDR2 are SNHLY and FYNNEI. CDR3 protein: CASTQGPSNYGYTF. The CDR3 coding sequence is TGTGCCAGCACCCAGGGGCCAAGTAACTATGGCTACACCTTC.

The chain recombines TRBV7-6 with TRBJ2-5, with 7 bases fitting TRBD1. Germline V gene sequence: CDR1 SGHVS, CDR2 FNYEAQ. J was trimmed by 5 bases and V by 4 bases; bases with no gene match: 10. There are 15 residues in the CDR3. CDR3 DNA: TGTGCCAGCAGCTCCCCTACAGGGGTGGAGGAGACCCAGTACTTC. Translated: CASSSPTGVEETQYF.

J is TRBJ1-1 and V is TRBV7-2, with 8 bases lining up with TRBD1. CDR3 length equals 15 residues. Looked up from germline, CDR1 is SGHTA and CDR2 is FQGNSA. J gave up 0 bases and V 5 bases, and 5 bases lay outside the gene matches. CDR3 in amino acids: CASSAGQGMNTEAFF. The CDR3 DNA reads as TGTGCCAGCAGCGCCGGACAGGGAATGAACACTGAAGCTTTCTTT.

This clonotype appeared a single time. The junction does not match germline at one end; this may be a read error. J is TRBJ1-4 and V is TRBV5-1; D is unresolved. The CDR3 is made up of 14 amino acids. Germline-derived CDR1 and CDR2 are SGHRS and YFSETQ. The CDR3 bases are TGCGCCAGTCGATCCGGGCCAACTAATAAAAAACTGTTTTTT. Protein sequence: CASRSGPTNKKLFF.

This clonotype was observed a few times. CDR3 DNA sequence: TGTGCCAGCAGCTGGGGACAGGGAACACAAGAGACCCAGTACTTC. Protein product: CASSWGQGTQETQYF. The J gene is TRBJ2-5, the V gene TRBV5-5; 9 nucleotides line up with TRBD1. Germline V gene data show CDR1 as SGHKS and CDR2 as YYEKEE (reference sequence). Trimming at V came to 3 bases and at J to 2 bases, leaving 5 bases not matched to a gene. This CDR3 is 15 amino acids long.

V usage is TRBV5-4 and J usage is TRBJ1-2; the D gene is possibly TRBD1 (5 bases). Trimming removed 0 bases from V and 5 bases from J, with 11 bases in between. Germline values: CDR1 SGHNT, CDR2 YYREEE (reference sequence). The CDR3 is 14 amino acids. This CDR3 reads CASSLVDREYGYTF. CDR3 sequence (DNA): TGTGCCAGCAGCTTGGTCGACAGAGAGTATGGCTACACCTTC. Together with reference TRBV5-4 and TRBJ1-2, the CDR3 gives the full variable domain: ETGVTQSPTHLIKTRGQQVTLRCSSQSGHNTVSWYQQALGQGPQFIFQYYREEENGRGNFPPRFSGLQFPNYSSELNVNALELDDSALYLCASSLVDREYGYTFGSGTRLTVV.

The rearrangement links TRBV24-1 to TRBJ1-1; no clear D gene. Trimming stripped 2 bases from V and 10 bases from J, with 10 bases between. Germline CDR1 and CDR2: KGHDR and SFDVKD. The CDR3 runs to 12 residues. CDR3 residues: CATSDSGFRAFF. In DNA form, the CDR3 reads TGTGCCACCAGTGATTCGGGGTTCAGAGCTTTCTTT.

This clonotype has a count of ten or more. The genes are TRBV29-1 and TRBJ2-1; the D gene is possibly TRBD1 (7 bases). Deletions cut 8 bases from V and 6 bases from J, with 17 bases between. The CDR3 covers 13 residues. Germline CDR1 and CDR2: SQVTM and ANQGSEA. Written as DNA, the CDR3 is TGCAGCTCCGAGCCAGGGGGGAGCAATGAGCAGTTCTTC. It translates to CSSEPGGSNEQFF.

This clonotype was seen a handful of times. This chain connects TRBV6-5 to TRBJ2-3; 11 nucleotides match TRBD2. Germline V CDR1 and CDR2: MNHEY, SVGAGI. V lost 3 bases to trimming and J lost 5 bases; unmatched junction nucleotides: 13. This CDR3 comprises 18 residues. The DNA for the CDR3 is TGTGCCAGCAGTTATCAAGCCCTAGCGGGGGGAGGCAGAGATACGCAGTATTTT. Amino acid sequence: CASSYQALAGGGRDTQYF.